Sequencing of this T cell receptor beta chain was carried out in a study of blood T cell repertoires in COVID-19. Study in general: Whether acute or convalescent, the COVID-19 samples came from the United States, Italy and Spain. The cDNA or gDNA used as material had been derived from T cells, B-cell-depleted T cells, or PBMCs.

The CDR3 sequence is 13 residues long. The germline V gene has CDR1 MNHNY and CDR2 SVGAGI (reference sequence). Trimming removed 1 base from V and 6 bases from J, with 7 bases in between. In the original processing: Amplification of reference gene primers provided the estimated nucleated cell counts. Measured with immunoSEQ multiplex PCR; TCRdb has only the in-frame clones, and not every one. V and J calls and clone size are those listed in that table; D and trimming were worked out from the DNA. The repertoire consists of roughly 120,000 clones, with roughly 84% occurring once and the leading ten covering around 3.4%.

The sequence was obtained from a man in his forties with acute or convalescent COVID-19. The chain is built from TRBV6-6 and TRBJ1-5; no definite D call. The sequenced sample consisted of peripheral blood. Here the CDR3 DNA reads TGTGCCAGCAGTTACTTGCTAATTCAGCCCCAGCATTTT. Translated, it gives CASSYLLIQPQHF.